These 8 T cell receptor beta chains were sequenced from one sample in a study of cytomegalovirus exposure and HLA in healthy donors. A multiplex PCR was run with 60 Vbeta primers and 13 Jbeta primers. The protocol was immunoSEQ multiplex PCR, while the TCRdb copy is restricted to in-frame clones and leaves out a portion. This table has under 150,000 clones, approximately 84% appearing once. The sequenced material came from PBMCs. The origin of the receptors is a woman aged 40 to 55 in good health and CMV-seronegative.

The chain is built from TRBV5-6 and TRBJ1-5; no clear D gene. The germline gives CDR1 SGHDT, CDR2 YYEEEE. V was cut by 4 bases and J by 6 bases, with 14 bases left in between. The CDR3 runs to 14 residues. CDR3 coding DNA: TGTGCCAGCAGCACCGGATCCACGGGTCAGCCCCAGCATTTT. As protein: CASSTGSTGQPQHF.

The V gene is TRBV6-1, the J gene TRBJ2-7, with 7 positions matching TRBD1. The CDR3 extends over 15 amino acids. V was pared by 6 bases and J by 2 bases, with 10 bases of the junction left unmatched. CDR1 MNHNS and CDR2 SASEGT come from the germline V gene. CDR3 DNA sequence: TGTGCCAGCAGCCCGGGACAGAATGACGCCTACGAGCAGTACTTC. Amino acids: CASSPGQNDAYEQYF.

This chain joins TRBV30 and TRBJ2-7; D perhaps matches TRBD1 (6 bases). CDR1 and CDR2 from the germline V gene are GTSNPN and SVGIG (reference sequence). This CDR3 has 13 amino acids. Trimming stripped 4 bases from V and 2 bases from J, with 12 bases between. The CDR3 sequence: CAWTAGVAYEQYF. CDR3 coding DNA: TGTGCCTGGACCGCAGGGGTTGCCTACGAGCAGTACTTC.

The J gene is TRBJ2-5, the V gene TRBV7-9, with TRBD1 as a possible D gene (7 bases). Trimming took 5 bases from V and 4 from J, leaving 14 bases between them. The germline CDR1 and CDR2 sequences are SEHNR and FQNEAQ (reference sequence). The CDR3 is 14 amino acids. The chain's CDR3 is CASSPRQGGETQYF. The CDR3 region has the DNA TGTGCCAGCAGCCCCAGACAGGGAGGAGAGACCCAGTACTTC.

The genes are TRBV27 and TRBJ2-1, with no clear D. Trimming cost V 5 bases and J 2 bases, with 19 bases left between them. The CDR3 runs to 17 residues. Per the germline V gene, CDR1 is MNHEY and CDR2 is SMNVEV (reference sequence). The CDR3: CASSRSSLFEPYNEQFF. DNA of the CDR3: TGTGCCAGCAGTCGTTCCTCCTTATTCGAGCCCTACAATGAGCAGTTCTTC.

In DNA form, the CDR3 reads TGTGCCGCACAACGGGTGGGGAGCCAAGAGACCCAGTACTTC. It encodes CAAQRVGSQETQYF. The chain has TRBV7-9 and TRBJ2-5, with D possibly matching TRBD2 (5 bases). Trimming removed 11 bases at V and 1 base at J, with 17 bases between. The CDR3 loop spans 14 amino acids. Germline values: CDR1 SEHNR, CDR2 FQNEAQ (reference sequence).

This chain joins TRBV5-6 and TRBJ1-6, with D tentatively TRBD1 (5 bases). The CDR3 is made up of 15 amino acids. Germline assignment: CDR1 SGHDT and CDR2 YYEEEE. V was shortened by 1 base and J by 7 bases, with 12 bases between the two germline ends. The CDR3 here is CASSLSNGANSPLHF. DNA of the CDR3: TGTGCCAGCAGCTTGAGTAATGGGGCAAATTCACCCCTCCACTTT.

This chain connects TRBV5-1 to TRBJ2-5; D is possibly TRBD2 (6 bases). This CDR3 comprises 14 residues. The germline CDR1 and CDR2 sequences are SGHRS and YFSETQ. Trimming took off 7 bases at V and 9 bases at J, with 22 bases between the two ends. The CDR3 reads CASGVGTDGGAQYF. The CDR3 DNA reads TGCGCCAGCGGTGTCGGGACGGACGGCGGGGCCCAGTACTTC.